These T cell receptor beta chains were read from a single sample in a study of blood T cell repertoires in COVID-19. Sequencing used immunoSEQ multiplex PCR; TCRdb keeps in-frame clones, though not all of them. The sample consists of under 250,000 clones, roughly 88% of them appearing once. The sequenced sample consisted of peripheral blood. All receptors derive from a man at least 80 years old with acute or convalescent COVID-19. The CDR3 runs from the conserved cysteine through the conserved F or W. The order of the fields is D gene, J gene, clone size, V gene, CDR3 protein, CDR3 DNA. D genes are given only for firm matches. Size tells how often a clone was seen (once, few, many) or the class of an expanded clone, and some rows leave it out.

TRBD1	TRBJ1-3	.	TRBV2	CASSLRGRSGNTIYF	TGTGCCAGCAGCCTCAGGGGGCGCTCTGGAAACACCATATATTTT
.	TRBJ2-2	.	TRBV9	CATNREPTGELFF	TGTGCCACCAACCGGGAGCCCACCGGGGAGCTGTTTTTT
.	TRBJ1-1	.	TRBV6-4	CASSQQPSVNTEAFF	TGTGCCAGCAGTCAACAACCGTCTGTGAACACTGAAGCTTTCTTT
.	TRBJ1-2	few	TRBV29-1	CSVDSGNYGYTF	TGCAGCGTTGATTCCGGGAACTATGGCTACACCTTC
TRBD2	TRBJ2-2	.	TRBV9	CASSGLAGVLGMNTGELFF	TGTGCCAGCAGCGGGCTAGCGGGAGTATTGGGTATGAACACCGGGGAGCTGTTTTTT
.	TRBJ2-5	.	TRBV28	CASSFLRTEKYQETQYF	TGTGCCAGCAGTTTCCTCCGGACAGAGAAGTACCAAGAGACCCAGTACTTC
TRBD1	TRBJ1-4	.	TRBV5-8	CASSLPGQATF	TGTGCCAGCAGCTTACCTGGACAGGCGACGTTT
TRBD1	TRBJ1-2	once	TRBV3-1/TRBV3-2	CASSQLAVGQGNYGYTF	TGTGCCAGCAGCCAACTGGCTGTCGGACAGGGGAACTATGGCTACACCTTC
.	TRBJ1-1	.	TRBV2	CASSVEALNTEAFF	TGTGCCAGCAGTGTGGAGGCCCTGAACACTGAAGCTTTCTTT
TRBD2	TRBJ2-3	.	TRBV11-1	CASSSGLAADTQYF	TGTGCCAGCAGCTCGGGACTAGCCGCAGATACGCAGTATTTT
TRBD1	TRBJ2-7	once	TRBV7-2	CASSLGQEKRYF	TGTGCCAGCAGCCTGGGACAGGAGAAGAGGTACTTC
TRBD1	TRBJ1-1	.	TRBV6-5	CASSPRTGYTEAFF	TGTGCCAGCAGTCCCCGGACAGGGTACACTGAAGCTTTCTTT
TRBD2	TRBJ2-3	.	TRBV5-1	CASSWGGLASTDTQYF	TGCGCCAGCAGCTGGGGGGGACTAGCAAGCACAGATACGCAGTATTTT
.	TRBJ1-4	.	TRBV5-4	CASSLMGGRATNEKLFF	TGTGCCAGCAGCTTGATGGGGGGGCGTGCAACTAATGAAAAACTGTTTTTT
TRBD1	TRBJ1-1	.	TRBV11-3	CASSVGQGAPGNTEAFF	TGTGCCAGCAGCGTAGGACAGGGGGCGCCGGGAAACACTGAAGCTTTCTTT
.	TRBJ1-6	once	TRBV27	CASSSHRASPLHF	TGTGCCAGCAGTTCACACAGAGCTTCACCCCTCCACTTT
TRBD2	TRBJ2-2	.	TRBV4-3	CASSHRAGGPRAGELFF	TGCGCCAGCAGCCACAGAGCGGGGGGGCCTCGCGCCGGGGAGCTGTTTTTT
.	TRBJ2-1	.	TRBV12-3/TRBV12-4	CASSLPPYNEQFF	TGTGCCAGCAGTTTACCCCCTTACAATGAGCAGTTCTTC
.	TRBJ2-7	.	TRBV4-1	CASSQALKTYEQYF	TGCGCCAGCAGCCAAGCGCTAAAAACCTACGAGCAGTACTTC
TRBD1	TRBJ1-4	few	TRBV28	CASSLVGQGVSLANEKLFF	TGTGCCAGCAGTTTAGTGGGACAGGGGGTGAGCTTAGCTAATGAAAAACTGTTTTTT
.	TRBJ2-5	.	TRBV7-9	CASSLGAGGETQYF	TGTGCCAGCAGCTTAGGGGCCGGCGGGGAGACCCAGTACTTC
.	TRBJ1-6	.	TRBV3-1/TRBV3-2	CASSQETGFASPLHF	TGTGCCAGCAGCCAGGAAACAGGGTTTGCTTCACCCCTCCACTTT
.	TRBJ1-5	.	TRBV28	CASSLQGYQPQHF	TGTGCCAGCAGTTTACAGGGGTATCAGCCCCAGCATTTT
.	TRBJ2-7	.	TRBV6-2/TRBV6-3	CASSRRAGRAYEQYF	TGTGCCAGCAGCAGGAGGGCAGGGCGGGCCTACGAGCAGTACTTC
TRBD1	TRBJ1-3	.	TRBV28	CATGQISVDSGNTIYF	TGTGCCACGGGACAGATCTCTGTCGACTCTGGAAACACCATATATTTT
TRBD2	TRBJ2-7	.	TRBV27	CASSFSGTYYEQYF	TGTGCCAGCAGTTTCAGCGGGACCTACTACGAGCAGTACTTC
TRBD2	TRBJ2-7	few	TRBV5-4	CASSPGIAGSGEQYF	TGTGCCAGCAGCCCCGGAATAGCGGGATCCGGCGAGCAGTACTTC
.	TRBJ2-5	.	TRBV11-2	CASSFGTLQETQYF	TGTGCCAGCAGCTTTGGGACTCTCCAAGAGACCCAGTACTTC
.	TRBJ2-1	.	TRBV27	CASSFRGTYSYNEQFF	TGTGCCAGCAGTTTTAGGGGGACATACTCCTACAATGAGCAGTTCTTC
TRBD1	TRBJ2-5	few	TRBV5-1	CASSLTGAETQYF	TGCGCCAGCAGCTTGACAGGGGCCGAGACCCAGTACTTC
TRBD1	TRBJ1-1	.	TRBV9	CASSVVVQGGTEAFF	TGTGCCAGCAGCGTAGTGGTTCAGGGGGGAACTGAAGCTTTCTTT
.	TRBJ2-3	.	TRBV7-9	CASSYAETDTQYF	TGTGCCAGCAGCTATGCGGAAACAGATACGCAGTATTTT
.	TRBJ2-6	.	TRBV19	CASSIIRRSLSSGANVLTF	TGTGCCAGTAGTATAATTCGCCGGAGCCTGAGCTCTGGGGCCAACGTCCTGACTTTC
TRBD1	TRBJ1-1	.	TRBV7-2	CASSPGTGGNTEAFF	TGTGCCAGCAGCCCAGGGACAGGCGGGAACACTGAAGCTTTCTTT
TRBD2	TRBJ2-7	.	TRBV27	CASSLRLAGFGEQYF	TGTGCCAGCAGTTTAAGACTAGCGGGTTTTGGGGAGCAGTACTTC
TRBD1	TRBJ1-6	.	TRBV6-6	CASSYTTGTGVSPLHF	TGTGCCAGCAGTTACACAACCGGGACAGGGGTTTCACCCCTCCACTTT
TRBD1	TRBJ1-4	.	TRBV6-5	CASRSWTGEHEKLFF	TGTGCCAGCAGATCCTGGACAGGGGAGCATGAAAAACTGTTTTTT
.	TRBJ1-6	.	TRBV11-2	CASSPAGVVNSPLHF	TGTGCCAGCAGCCCCGCCGGGGTCGTGAATTCACCCCTCCACTTT
TRBD1	TRBJ2-7	.	TRBV11-2	CASSSRQGSYEQYF	TGTGCCAGCAGCTCCCGACAGGGTTCCTACGAGCAGTACTTC
TRBD2	TRBJ2-3	.	TRBV3-1/TRBV3-2	CASSRRLAGSTDTQYF	TGTGCCAGCAGCCGAAGACTAGCGGGTAGCACAGATACGCAGTATTTT
.	TRBJ1-2	once	TRBV5-4	CASSPPQGTRFYGYTF	TGTGCCAGCAGCCCACCTCAGGGGACAAGATTTTATGGCTACACCTTC
TRBD1	TRBJ1-5	.	TRBV10-3	CAISDDVGQGAQYSNQPQHF	TGTGCCATCAGTGATGATGTGGGACAGGGGGCACAATATAGCAATCAGCCCCAGCATTTT
.	TRBJ2-7	.	TRBV12-3/TRBV12-4	CASSAEADEQYF	TGTGCCTCCTCAGCAGAAGCGGACGAGCAGTACTTC
.	TRBJ2-6	.	TRBV5-1	CASSSERQGGSGANVLTF	TGCGCCAGCAGCTCCGAACGACAGGGAGGCTCTGGGGCCAACGTCCTGACTTTC
.	TRBJ1-1	.	TRBV18	CASSPPNGNTEAFF	TGTGCCAGCTCACCACCGAACGGGAACACTGAAGCTTTCTTT
TRBD1	TRBJ2-7	.	TRBV11-3	CASSGTGQGTYEQYF	TGTGCCAGCAGCGGCACGGGACAGGGAACCTACGAGCAGTACTTC
TRBD2	TRBJ2-3	.	TRBV6-2/TRBV6-3	CASSSRTSGKTGPSDTQYF	TGTGCCAGCAGTTCGCGGACTAGCGGGAAAACGGGGCCGTCAGATACGCAGTATTTT
TRBD1	TRBJ1-5	.	TRBV7-8	CASSFGTGRSPQPQHF	TGTGCCAGCAGCTTCGGGACAGGGAGGTCGCCTCAGCCCCAGCATTTT
TRBD2	TRBJ2-7	.	TRBV27	CASSPKPGGGYEQYF	TGTGCCAGCAGTCCCAAGCCTGGCGGGGGTTACGAGCAGTACTTC
.	TRBJ2-7	.	TRBV27	CASSATRNYEQYF	TGTGCCAGCAGTGCGACTAGGAACTACGAGCAGTACTTC
.	TRBJ1-5	.	TRBV5-3	CARSCSEYSNQPQHF	TGTGCCAGAAGCTGTAGTGAGTATAGCAATCAGCCCCAGCATTTT
.	TRBJ2-7	.	TRBV9	CASSSQTDPTYEQYF	TGTGCCAGCAGCTCTCAGACAGACCCTACCTACGAGCAGTACTTC